Sequencing of this T cell receptor (beta chain) was carried out in a study of shared clonotypes between healthy human individuals. The wider study: With ages of 18 to 49, the donors were a couple of women and a few men. Study outcomes and limitations: A limitation of the genetic and exposure-history diversity represented arose from few donors. Naive CD4 clonotypes were shared across a handful of donors at about 5.3%.

CDR1 and CDR2 from the germline V gene are ENHRY and SYGVKD. The CDR3 totals 13 residues. Unmatched junction bases numbered 7, after V lost 10 bases and J lost 4 bases. Naive CD8 cells, CD45RO-negative and positively selected for CCR7, excluded terminally differentiated effector memory CD45RA+ cells. Each donor was a Caucasian adult residing in Nashville, Tennessee. With respect to this clone: What it binds is unknown.

Clones were sequenced by immunoSEQ multiplex PCR, and TCRdb holds only the in-frame ones, with some missing. The sample consists of about 1.9 million clones, over 85% of them appearing once. This chain uses TRBV10-3 with TRBJ2-1, with TRBD2 identical over 7 bases. The clonotype originates from a man aged 18-30 years in good health. Some clones in this sample may be carry-over from other donors' samples. Sequenced sample: naive CD8+ T cells from PBMCs. DNA for the CDR3: TGTGCCACCTCACCGGGACTATACAATGAGCAGTTCTTC. It specifies CATSPGLYNEQFF.